This TCR beta chain was profiled in a study of blood T cell repertoires in COVID-19. The CDR3 runs to 13 residues. The V end lost 0 bases, the J end lost 3 bases, and 6 bases lay between the germline ends. Germline V gene sequence: CDR1 KGHSH, CDR2 LQKENI. Cohort 3 recovery required two negative PCRs, clearance, or symptom resolution. The repertoire was sequenced with immunoSEQ multiplex PCR; TCRdb's copy has only in-frame clones and lacks some. The sample shows fewer than 300,000 clones, 90% of them seen only once. Sequenced: PBMCs or T cells enriched from blood (not recorded which). V is TRBV18 and J is TRBJ2-7; weak D call: TRBD2 (5 bases). The TCR originated in a woman in her 30s who had recovered from COVID-19. The CDR3 region is CASSPPGSYEQYF. The DNA for the CDR3 is TGTGCCAGCTCACCACCGGGGAGCTACGAGCAGTACTTC.